A single sample is the source of the 11 T cell receptor beta chains below, sequenced in a study of siplizumab effects on memory and regulatory T cells. Using immunoSEQ multiplex PCR, the repertoire was profiled, and TCRdb retains in-frame clones only, with some absent. The repertoire includes 100,000 or so clones, 92% of them detected once, and 12% sits in the top ten. Sequenced input: non-Treg CD4+ T cells sorted from blood. Every receptor here comes from a human donor in good health.

This clone appeared a few times. The chain has TRBV6-1 and TRBJ2-7; 12 bases map to TRBD2. J lost 5 bases, V lost 2 bases, and 4 bases had no gene match. CDR3 size: 15 residues. The germline V gene has CDR1 MNHNS and CDR2 SASEGT. The CDR3 here is CASSELAGGIHEQYF. The CDR3 DNA reads TGTGCCAGCAGTGAACTAGCGGGAGGGATCCACGAGCAGTACTTC.

The J gene is TRBJ1-4, the V gene TRBV5-1, with TRBD1 as a possible D gene (5 bases). V shed 0 bases and J shed 8 bases, with 14 bases lying between them. Germline CDR1 SGHRS, CDR2 YFSETQ. The CDR3 length is 15 residues. The DNA of the CDR3 is TGCGCCAGCAGCTTGGACGGGGGAGTCGGCGAAAAACTGTTTTTT. It codes for CASSLDGGVGEKLFF.

The gene calls are TRBV27 and TRBJ1-3; D is unclear. Trimming shortened V by 8 bases and J by 2 bases, and 10 bases separated the two germline ends. The germline V gene encodes CDR1 MNHEY and CDR2 SMNVEV (reference sequence). The CDR3 length is 13 residues. The DNA for the CDR3 is TGTGCCAGCCGAGGGCTAGCTGGAAACACCATATATTTT. This translates into CASRGLAGNTIYF.

V gene TRBV27 combines with J gene TRBJ2-1; a weak D match, TRBD2 (6 bases). There are 17 residues in the CDR3. V lost 1 base and J lost 0, with 13 bases in between. Germline CDR1 and CDR2: MNHEY and SMNVEV (reference sequence). The CDR3, as DNA: TGTGCCAGCAGTTTATTTCGTAGCGGTAGCTCCTACAATGAGCAGTTCTTC. Protein sequence: CASSLFRSGSSYNEQFF.

CDR3 loop: CASSPTGGETQYF. In nucleotides, the CDR3 is TGTGCCAGCAGCCCGACAGGGGGCGAGACCCAGTACTTC. V and J are TRBV7-3 and TRBJ2-5; 10 bases are shared with TRBD1. The CDR3 is 13 residues long. Germline V gene data show CDR1 as SGHTA and CDR2 as FQGTGA. Trimming at V came to 5 bases and at J to 5 bases, leaving 2 bases not matched to a gene.

The CDR3 sequence: CASSVLAGGGETQYF. CDR3 sequence (DNA): TGTGCCAGCAGCGTACTAGCGGGAGGAGGAGAGACCCAGTACTTC. The chain combines TRBV7-2 with TRBJ2-5; 12 bases line up with TRBD2. The junction had 5 bases not matched to a gene; V was cut back by 5 bases and J by 4 bases. The CDR3 is made up of 15 amino acids. CDR1 and CDR2 (germline): SGHTA, FQGNSA.

This clone has just one count. J is TRBJ2-7 and V is TRBV19, with TRBD1 matching 10 bases. V shed 3 bases, J shed 7 bases, and the junction held 6 bases outside the gene matches. This CDR3 region has 14 residues. Germline assignment: CDR1 LNHDA and CDR2 SQIVND (reference sequence). The CDR3 region has the DNA TGTGCCAGTAGTATGGGGGACAGGGGCGGAGAGCAGTACTTC. Encoded protein: CASSMGDRGGEQYF.

This chain connects TRBV6-6 to TRBJ2-1; 8 positions agree with TRBD2. The CDR3 consists of 13 residues. The germline gives CDR1 MNHNY, CDR2 SVGAGI (reference sequence). J lost 6 bases, V lost 6 bases, and 4 bases had no gene match. CDR3 in DNA: TGTGCCAGCAGAAGCGGGAGTCTCAATGAGCAGTTCTTC. Translated, it gives CASRSGSLNEQFF.

The CDR3 sequence is CASSLGSGQGYTF. CDR3 sequence (DNA): TGCGCCAGCAGCTTGGGGTCAGGGCAGGGCTACACCTTC. The chain employs TRBV5-1 and TRBJ1-2; maybe TRBD1 (5 bases). Germline CDR1 and CDR2: SGHRS and YFSETQ. Trimming pared 0 bases from V and 8 bases from J, leaving 11 bases between. This CDR3 has 13 residues.

The J gene is TRBJ1-1, the V gene TRBV28; a weak D match, TRBD1 (5 bases). CDR3 length: 15 amino acids. Trimming took off 5 bases at V and 5 bases at J, with 18 bases between the two ends. Looked up from germline, CDR1 is MDHEN and CDR2 is SYDVKM. The DNA of the CDR3 is TGTGCCAGCAGTCTAGGTTCGGGGGGGGTTACTGAAGCTTTCTTT. Protein product: CASSLGSGGVTEAFF.

V gene TRBV7-3 combines with J gene TRBJ2-3; D gene unclear. The V end lost 2 bases, the J end lost 6 bases, and 12 bases lay between the germline ends. The CDR3 spans 14 residues. Looked up from germline, CDR1 is SGHTA and CDR2 is FQGTGA. In nucleotides, the CDR3 is TGTGCCAGCAGCTTAGGGATAGCTGGGGATACGCAGTATTTT. Residues: CASSLGIAGDTQYF.